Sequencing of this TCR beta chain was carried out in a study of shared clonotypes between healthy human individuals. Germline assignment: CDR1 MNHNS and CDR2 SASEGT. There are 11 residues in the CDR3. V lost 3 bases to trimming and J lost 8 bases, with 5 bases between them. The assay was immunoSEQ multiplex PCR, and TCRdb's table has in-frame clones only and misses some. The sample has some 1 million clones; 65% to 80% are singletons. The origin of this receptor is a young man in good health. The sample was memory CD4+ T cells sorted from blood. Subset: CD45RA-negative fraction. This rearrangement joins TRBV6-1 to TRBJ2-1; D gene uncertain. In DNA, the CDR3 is TGTGCCAGCAGTGACCGGTATGAGCAGTTCTTC. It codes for CASSDRYEQFF.